The following is a TCR beta chain sequence with its context. No antigen is known for it. No much larger clone is present one base from it, and per-base qualities are unavailable. Each collaborating institution followed its own protocols to collect whole blood in K2EDTA tubes. Collaborator samples were shipped for TCRbeta analysis as frozen whole blood, isolated PBMCs, or DNA extracted from either sample type. These data come from a study of blood T cell repertoires in COVID-19 (dated by TCRdb to between 2020 and 2021). A note on the overall study: Samples covering the acute and convalescent phases of COVID-19 were provided by collaborators in the United States, Italy and Spain. The repertoires were released in a freely available public database intended as a resource for research on the immune response to SARS-CoV-2. Deeply sampled blood TCRbeta repertoires from subjects exposed to, actively infected with, or recovered from COVID-19 were included in the dataset. Sample metadata almost always included a de-identified subject ID, COVID-19 status, age in years and sex. Where available, HLA class I and class II types were obtained from metadata supplied by the sample provider rather than from assay-based typing. The samples were drawn from two sources: the first 160 participants of the ongoing ImmuneRACE study, and approximately 1,300 subjects contributed by 6 global collaborators. The prospective study material was composed of cDNA or gDNA derived from T cells, B-cell-depleted T cells, or PBMCs.

The germline V gene provides CDR1 MDHEN and CDR2 SYDVKM. V lost 5 bases and J lost 0 bases, and the count of bases not matched to a germline gene is 10. From the cysteine through the phenylalanine, the CDR3 covers 17 amino acids. Only CDR3 DNA is held: 51 bases, read in frame from base 1. The immunoSEQ Assay, a bias-controlled multiplex PCR, was used to amplify TCRbeta CDR3 regions from genomic DNA. The published analysis was carried out like this. The number of nucleated cells in each sample was estimated by amplification of reference gene primers within the assay. To quantify the absolute abundance of each unique TCRbeta CDR3 rearrangement, sequence reads were collapsed and filtered. For each sample, productive Simpson clonality was calculated by taking the square root of Simpson's diversity index across productive rearrangements. TCRdb obtained this table from immuneACCESS and retained in-frame rearrangements with V and J assigned. These tables miss some clones; where compared with another copy, unresolved V genes account for less than half of the shortfall, and the remainder is unexplained. That table is the source of V, J and clone size, and D and trimming were worked out from the DNA. Counted in this sample were under 50,000 clones; around nine tenths of them appeared once. 15% to 20% of the sample is held by the ten biggest clonotypes.

General conclusions and limits of the study: The amount of clinical and demographic metadata varied by source and participant and was provided uncurated.

This chain is built from TRBV28 and TRBJ1-2; TRBD1 fits 9 bases in the junction. The sequence came from an older man with active COVID-19. Sequenced sample: peripheral blood. The CDR3 protein: CASSPGTGWPTNYGYTF. The DNA sequence is TGTGCCAGCAGTCCTGGGACAGGGTGGCCTACTAACTATGGCTACACCTTC.